Ten or more counts support the clone carrying this T cell receptor (beta chain). These data are taken from a study of metastatic and nonmetastatic thyroid tumors. Ahead of thyroid surgery, no patient had received treatment of any kind. TCRdb reanalyzed the PCR reads via MiXCR. The sample includes around 23,000 clones, around 21% of them seen just once. The sequenced sample was blood. This TCR derives from a female donor with papillary thyroid cancer or a benign thyroid nodule (not recorded which). Some clones in this sample may be carry-over from other donors' samples.

CDR3 sequence (DNA): TGCAGTGCTAGAGATATGCGGGGAGGAGAGACCCAGTACTTC. Residues: CSARDMRGGETQYF. The chain uses TRBV20-1 and TRBJ2-5; D is perhaps TRBD2 (6 bases). Trimming shortened V by 0 bases and J by 4 bases, and 12 bases separated the two germline ends. The CDR3 runs 14 residues. The germline V gene encodes CDR1 DFQATT and CDR2 SNEGSKA (reference sequence).